This T cell receptor beta chain was found in a study of early T cells in non-severe SARS-CoV-2 infection. Study details: The sequenced material was bulk RNA from unsorted whole blood, and its chains were unpaired.

Unique molecular identifiers were attached to individual cDNA molecules. TCRdb fed the 5' RACE reads into MiXCR, producing one record per CDR3 protein. The table shows about 21,000 distinct CDR3 sequences, with under 5.5% occurring only once. Broader study findings: VDJdb-based annotation leaned toward anti-spike CD8 responses and missed private and CD4 specificities.

This clonotype is classed as medium-sized (0.01 to 0.1%). The antigen remains unidentified. Sequenced: whole blood. This clonotype was sampled from an adult who was a healthcare worker with PCR-confirmed SARS-CoV-2 infection or an uninfected control (not recorded which).

CDR3 protein: CASSSGYGYTF. The CDR3 bases are TGTGCCAGCAGTTCCGGCTATGGCTACACCTTC. This rearrangement joins TRBV2 to TRBJ1-2; D ambiguous. The V gene lost 5 bases and the J gene lost 4 bases, with 5 bases spanning the gap. In germline, CDR1 is SNHLY, CDR2 FYNNEI. This CDR3 is built from 11 residues.